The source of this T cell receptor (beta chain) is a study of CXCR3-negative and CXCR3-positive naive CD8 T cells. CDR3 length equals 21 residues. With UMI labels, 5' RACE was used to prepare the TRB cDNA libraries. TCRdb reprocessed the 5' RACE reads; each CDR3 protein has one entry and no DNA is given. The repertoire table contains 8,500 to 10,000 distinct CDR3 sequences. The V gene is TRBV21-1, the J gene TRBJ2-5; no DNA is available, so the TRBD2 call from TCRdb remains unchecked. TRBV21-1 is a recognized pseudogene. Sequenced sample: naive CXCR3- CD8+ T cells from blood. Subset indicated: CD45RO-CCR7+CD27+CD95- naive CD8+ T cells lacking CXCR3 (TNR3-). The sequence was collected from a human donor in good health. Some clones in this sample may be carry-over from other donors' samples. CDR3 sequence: CASSTHCFGVRLAGNQETQYF.